The clone carrying this T cell receptor beta chain turned up a few times. Its cognate antigen is unknown. In building TCR beta libraries, iRepertoire HTBI primers were used together with Arm-PCR of CDR3 regions. In the original processing: Identification yielded about 66 TRBV and 14 TRBJ segments across samples. TCRdb ran MiXCR on the multiplex PCR reads and lists one entry per CDR3 protein. These V and J calls rely on TCRdb rather than the paper's analysis. The data hold approximately 350,000 distinct CDR3 sequences, with roughly 24% observed a single time. Trimming took 8 bases from V and 10 from J, leaving 12 bases between them. Germline assignment: CDR1 SNHLY and CDR2 FYNNEI. The CDR3 is 12 residues long. Time point in this sample: persistent/refractory GD, antithyroid drugs over 5 years with positive TRAb. PBMCs provided the RNA from which the TCR library was made. In each case, Graves' disease was diagnosed per American Thyroid Association guidelines. A peripheral blood sample, roughly 8.5 milliliters in volume, was drawn into EDTA tubes.

This sample was taken from a study of regulatory T cells in long-lasting Graves disease. Overall study results and limits: TRBV28, TRBJ1-2 and TRBJ2-5 were segments that persistent disease favored.

The TCR was taken from a woman in her forties with Graves disease. The input for sequencing was peripheral blood mononuclear cells (PBMCs), taken when the disease was refractory, from a patient treated with antithyroid drugs. The chain joins TRBV2 to TRBJ1-6; D gene uncertain. As DNA, the CDR3 is TGTGCCAGCGATATGGGAGTGTCACCCCTCCACTTT. It yields the protein CASDMGVSPLHF.